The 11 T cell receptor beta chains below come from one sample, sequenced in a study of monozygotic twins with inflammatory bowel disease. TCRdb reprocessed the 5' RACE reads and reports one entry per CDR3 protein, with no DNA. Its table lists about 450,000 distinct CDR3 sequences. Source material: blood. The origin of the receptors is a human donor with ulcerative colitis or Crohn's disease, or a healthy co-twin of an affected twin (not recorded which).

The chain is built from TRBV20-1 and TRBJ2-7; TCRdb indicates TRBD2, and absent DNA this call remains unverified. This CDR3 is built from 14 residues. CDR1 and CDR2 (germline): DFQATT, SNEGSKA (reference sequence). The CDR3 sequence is CSAHGGTDLYEQYF.

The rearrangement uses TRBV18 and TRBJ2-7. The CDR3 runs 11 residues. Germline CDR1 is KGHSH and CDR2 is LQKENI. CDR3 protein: CASSFKAEQYF.

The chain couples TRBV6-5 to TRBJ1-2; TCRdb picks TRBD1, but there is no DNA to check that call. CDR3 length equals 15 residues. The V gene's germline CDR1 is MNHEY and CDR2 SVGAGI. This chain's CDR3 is CASSYSGTGNYGYTF.

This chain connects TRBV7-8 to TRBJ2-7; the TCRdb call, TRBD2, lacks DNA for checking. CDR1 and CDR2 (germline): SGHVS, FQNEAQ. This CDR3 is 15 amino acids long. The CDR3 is CASSLALAGAFEQYF. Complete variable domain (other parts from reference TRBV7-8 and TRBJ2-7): GAGVSQSPRYKVAKRGQDVALRCDPISGHVSLFWYQQALGQGPEFLTYFQNEAQLDKSGLPSDRFFAERPEGSVSTLKIQRTQQEDSAVYLCASSLALAGAFEQYFGPGTRLTVT.

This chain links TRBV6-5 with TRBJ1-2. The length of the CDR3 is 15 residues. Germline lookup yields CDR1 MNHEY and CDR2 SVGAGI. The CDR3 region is CASSYSSGINYGYTF.

CDR3 loop: CASSRGLDRDYGYTF. V is TRBV5-1 and J is TRBJ1-2; TCRdb reports TRBD1, a call that lacks DNA to check it against. The germline CDR1 and CDR2 sequences are SGHRS and YFSETQ. The CDR3 sequence is 15 residues long. The full variable domain, its missing parts supplied by reference TRBV5-1 and TRBJ1-2, is KAGVTQTPRYLIKTRGQQVTLSCSPISGHRSVSWYQQTPGQGLQFLFEYFSETQRNKGNFPGRFSGRQFSNSRSEMNVSTLELGDSALYLCASSRGLDRDYGYTFGSGTRLTVV.

The CDR3 reads CASSYRVGQPQHF. The V and J genes are TRBV5-6 and TRBJ1-5; as DNA is missing, the TRBD1 call by TCRdb cannot be tested. The CDR3 covers 13 residues. Germline CDR1 and CDR2: SGHDT and YYEEEE.

The CDR3 spells CASSQDDAWYSGNTIYF. V is TRBV4-2 and J is TRBJ1-3. Germline V gene lookup returns CDR1 LGHNA and CDR2 YNFKEQ. The CDR3 totals 17 residues.

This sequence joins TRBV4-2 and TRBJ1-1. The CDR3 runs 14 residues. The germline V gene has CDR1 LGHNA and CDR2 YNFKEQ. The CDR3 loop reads CASSQALWGTEAFF.

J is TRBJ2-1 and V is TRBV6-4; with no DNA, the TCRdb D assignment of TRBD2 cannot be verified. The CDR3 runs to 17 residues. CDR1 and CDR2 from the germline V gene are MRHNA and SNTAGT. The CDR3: CASSHRTSGDRYNEQFF.

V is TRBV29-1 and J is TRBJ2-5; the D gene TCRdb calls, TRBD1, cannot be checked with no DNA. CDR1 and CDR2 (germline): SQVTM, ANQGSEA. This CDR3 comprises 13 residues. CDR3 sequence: CSARLPPGETQYF.